This TCR beta chain was identified in a study of T cell repertoires in cytomegalovirus infection. Turning to the study itself: Both CMV infection and a matching HLA type were indicated by public TCR beta signatures.

On this clonotype: Its antigen is as yet unknown.

Each CDR3 protein gets one entry after TCRdb re-called the reads with MiXCR. Seen here are 150,000 or so distinct CDR3 sequences, less than 25% observed once, and the top ten hold roughly 27%. V lost 0 bases, J lost 6 bases, and 5 bases lay in between. This CDR3 is 13 amino acids long. Germline V gives CDR1 SGHVS, CDR2 FNYEAQ. The chain links TRBV7-6 to TRBJ1-4; no clear D. The TCR comes from a human donor in good health (CMV status not recorded). Some clones in this sample may be carry-over from other donors' samples. Sequencing used CD8+ T cells from cultured PBMCs, obtained from culture after CMV antigen stimulation. CDR3 amino acids: CASSLAADEKLFF. The CDR3 DNA reads TGTGCCAGCAGCTTAGCGGCGGATGAAAAACTGTTTTTT.